These 31 T cell receptor beta chains share one sample of origin, sequenced in a study of blood T cell repertoires in COVID-19. Produced via immunoSEQ multiplex PCR; TCRdb's table is partial and in-frame only. The repertoire includes under 200,000 clones, about 85% of them detected once, and around 9.8% sits in the top ten. The sequenced sample consisted of peripheral blood. The receptors were gathered from an elderly woman with acute or convalescent COVID-19.

A note on this clone: The germline gene is not matched at one end of the junction; a read error may be the cause. The chain joins TRBV3-1 (or the pseudogene TRBV3-2) to TRBJ2-7, with D possibly TRBD2 on 5 matching bases. The length of the CDR3 is 14 residues. Germline-derived CDR1 and CDR2 are LGHDT and YNNKEL (reference sequence). This chain's CDR3 is CASSPGIRGYGQYF. The DNA of the CDR3 is TGTGCCAGCAGCCCCGGGATACGAGGCTACGGGCAGTACTTC.

The rearrangement uses TRBV27 and TRBJ2-3; the match to TRBD2 covers 11 bases. Germline V gene data show CDR1 as MNHEY and CDR2 as SMNVEV (reference sequence). J was trimmed by 1 base and V by 2 bases; bases with no gene match: 8. This CDR3 has 18 amino acids. The CDR3 region is CASSLSLAGGLGTDTQYF. The CDR3 nucleotides are TGTGCCAGCAGTTTAAGCCTAGCGGGGGGCCTTGGCACAGATACGCAGTATTTT.

This clone has only a few counts. J is TRBJ2-6 and V is TRBV27; D is undetermined. Germline assignment: CDR1 MNHEY and CDR2 SMNVEV (reference sequence). CDR3 size: 15 residues. The V end lost 5 bases, the J end lost 0 bases, and 8 bases lay between the germline ends. The CDR3 region is CASSIWSSGANVLTF. For the CDR3, the DNA is TGTGCCAGCAGTATATGGAGCTCTGGGGCCAACGTCCTGACTTTC.

The V and J genes are TRBV27 and TRBJ2-1; TRBD2 aligns across 10 bases. V shed 5 bases and J 3 bases; nucleotides not matched to a gene: 7. CDR3 size: 16 residues. The germline gives CDR1 MNHEY, CDR2 SMNVEV (reference sequence). CDR3 sequence reads: CASSPRGTSVYNEQFF. The CDR3 nucleotides read TGTGCCAGCAGTCCACGGGGGACTAGCGTCTACAATGAGCAGTTCTTC.

The genes are TRBV12-3 or TRBV12-4 and TRBJ1-3; D gene unclear. This CDR3 region has 13 residues. V was pared by 8 bases and J by 0 bases, with 8 bases between. This CDR3 reads CASARSSGNTIYF. The CDR3 DNA follows: TGTGCCAGCGCTCGGAGCTCTGGAAACACCATATATTTT.

This chain links TRBV7-2 with TRBJ1-1; weak D call: TRBD1 (5 bases). Germline assignment: CDR1 SGHTA and CDR2 FQGNSA. The CDR3 loop spans 15 amino acids. V gave up 3 bases and J gave up 1 base, with 12 bases separating them. DNA of the CDR3: TGTGCCAGCAGCTTCTATCACAGGTCGAACACTGAAGCTTTCTTT. Its protein product is CASSFYHRSNTEAFF. The whole variable domain, remainder taken from reference TRBV7-2 and TRBJ1-1, is GAGVSQSPSNKVTEKGKDVELRCDPISGHTALYWYRQSLGQGLEFLIYFQGNSAPDKSGLPSDRFSAERTGGSVSTLTIQRTQQEDSAVYLCASSFYHRSNTEAFFGQGTRLTVV.

This clone was seen a handful of times. The chain links TRBV10-3 to TRBJ1-1, with a tentative D call TRBD1 (5 bases). Germline loops: CDR1 ENHRY, CDR2 SYGVKD. Between the trimmed V and J ends, which lost 6 bases and 7 bases, there was a span of 9 bases. CDR3 length: 11 residues. CDR3: CAIRGQGEAFF. The CDR3 DNA reads TGTGCCATCAGGGGGCAGGGTGAAGCTTTCTTT.

J is TRBJ2-7 and V is TRBV10-3; D is ambiguous. The length of the CDR3 is 12 residues. V was cut by 4 bases and J by 0 bases, with 4 bases left in between. Germline CDR1 and CDR2: ENHRY and SYGVKD. In DNA form, the CDR3 reads TGTGCCATCAGTGCCAGCTCCTACGAGCAGTACTTC. It encodes CAISASSYEQYF.

The V and J genes are TRBV10-3 and TRBJ2-1; TRBD1 agrees at 8 bases. The CDR3 contains 14 residues. Per germline, CDR1 ENHRY and CDR2 SYGVKD. Trimming took 6 bases from V and 5 from J; bases not matched to a gene: 6. CDR3 sequence (DNA): TGTGCCATCAGATCGGACAGGGACCACAATGAGCAGTTCTTC. This sequence encodes CAIRSDRDHNEQFF.

Points on this clone: A read error may produce the germline difference seen at one junction end. The chain has TRBV6-6 and TRBJ1-2; tentative D call: TRBD1 (5 bases). This CDR3 has 14 residues. The V gene's germline CDR1 is MNHNY and CDR2 SVGAGI (reference sequence). This CDR3 is CASSPTGDRPGLLF. In DNA, the CDR3 is TGTGCCAGCAGTCCCACGGGGGACCGGCCCGGGTTACTCTTC.

Here the CDR3 reads CASSYSINNEQFF. CDR3 sequence (DNA): TGTGCCAGCAGTTACTCTATAAACAATGAGCAGTTCTTC. This chain uses TRBV6-2 or TRBV6-3 with TRBJ2-1; D not resolved. V dropped 0 bases and J dropped 5 bases, with 5 bases sitting between them. The V gene's germline CDR1 is MNHEY and CDR2 SVGEGT. The CDR3 sequence is 13 residues long.

The chain links TRBV24-1 to TRBJ2-3, with D possibly matching TRBD2 (6 bases). Germline lookup yields CDR1 KGHDR and CDR2 SFDVKD. Trimming took 3 bases from V and 11 from J, leaving 20 bases between them. This CDR3 region has 15 residues. The CDR3 is CATSDPGEGEEEQYF. Here the CDR3 DNA reads TGTGCCACCAGTGATCCGGGTGAAGGGGAGGAGGAGCAGTATTTT.

This clone was recorded only once. The J gene is TRBJ2-2, the V gene TRBV4-2, with D possibly matching TRBD2 (6 bases). The CDR3 is made up of 17 amino acids. Germline CDR1 reads LGHNA; CDR2 reads YNFKEQ. V shed 4 bases and J shed 5 bases, with 20 bases lying between them. CDR3 nucleotide sequence: TGTGCCAGCAGCCCATTCTTGATGGTGGCGGGAACCGGGGAGCTGTTTTTT. Translated, it gives CASSPFLMVAGTGELFF.

The chain recombines TRBV5-4 with TRBJ2-3, with D possibly matching TRBD1 (6 bases). The CDR3 totals 15 residues. Germline CDR1 is SGHNT and CDR2 is YYREEE (reference sequence). Trimming cost V 0 bases and J 0 bases, with 8 bases left between them. CDR3 sequence (DNA): TGTGCCAGCAGCTTGGAACAGGGAAGCACAGATACGCAGTATTTT. Translation gives CASSLEQGSTDTQYF.

Of note for this clone: One end of the junction is discordant with germline, which a read error may explain. The J gene is TRBJ1-2, the V gene TRBV29-1, with D uncertain. Germline assignment: CDR1 SQVTM and CDR2 ANQGSEA. CDR3 length equals 16 residues. CDR3 DNA sequence: TGCAGCGTCCTAGTGGTAGCAGCCGGAGCTAACTATGCCTACACCTTC. It translates to CSVLVVAAGANYAYTF.

The chain is built from TRBV7-2 and TRBJ1-4; TRBD1 aligns across 10 bases. CDR3 length: 15 amino acids. Per germline, CDR1 SGHTA and CDR2 FQGNSA. V was clipped by 4 bases and J by 7 bases; unmatched bases: 6. The CDR3 loop is CASSWAGQGIEKLFF. The CDR3 region has the DNA TGTGCCAGCAGCTGGGCGGGACAGGGGATTGAAAAACTGTTTTTT.

The V and J genes are TRBV6-5 and TRBJ1-6, with TRBD1 matching over 8 bases. V shed 2 bases and J 3 bases; nucleotides not matched to a gene: 3. This CDR3 contains 16 residues. The V gene's germline CDR1 is MNHEY and CDR2 SVGAGI. CDR3 coding DNA: TGTGCCAGCAGTTACAGACAGGGGTTCTATAATTCACCCCTCCACTTT. This translates into CASSYRQGFYNSPLHF.

The chain is built from TRBV19 and TRBJ2-1; 14 bases fit TRBD2. The V segment lost 1 base and the J segment 11 bases; nucleotides outside the gene matches: 4. The CDR3 has 15 amino acids. Germline V lookup: CDR1 LNHDA, CDR2 SQIVND (reference sequence). The CDR3 coding sequence is TGTGCCAGTAGTATAGGACTAGCGGGGGGGATCAAGCAGTTCTTC. Amino acids: CASSIGLAGGIKQFF.

The chain uses TRBV27 and TRBJ1-1; D ambiguous. Germline-derived CDR1 and CDR2 are MNHEY and SMNVEV (reference sequence). CDR3 length: 19 residues. The germline V and J ends were trimmed by 1 base and 1 base, with 22 bases remaining between them. DNA of the CDR3: TGTGCCAGCAGTTTATTATCCCCCCGTTTGCGGGCAAGGAACACTGAAGCTTTCTTT. It codes for CASSLLSPRLRARNTEAFF.

The rearrangement joins TRBV25-1 to TRBJ1-3, with TRBD1 as a possible D gene (5 bases). Germline loops: CDR1 MGHDK, CDR2 SYGVNS. V lost 2 bases, J lost 2 bases, and 10 bases lay in between. The CDR3 length is 15 residues. The CDR3 region is CASSELGGPGNTIYF. The CDR3 region has the DNA TGTGCCAGCAGTGAACTGGGGGGACCTGGAAACACCATATATTTT.

This chain uses TRBV5-1 with TRBJ1-1, with D tentatively TRBD1 (6 bases). Per the germline V gene, CDR1 is SGHRS and CDR2 is YFSETQ. Between the trimmed V and J ends, which lost 0 bases and 5 bases, there was a span of 14 bases. The CDR3 is 15 amino acids. CDR3 coding DNA: TGCGCCAGCAGCTTGGGAACGATTGGACAGACTGAAGCTTTCTTT. As protein: CASSLGTIGQTEAFF.

The chain combines TRBV10-3 with TRBJ2-2; TRBD2 aligns across 11 bases. J lost 0 bases, V lost 2 bases, and 11 bases had no gene match. This CDR3 region has 20 residues. Germline lookup yields CDR1 ENHRY and CDR2 SYGVKD. This CDR3 reads CAISELAGGRSAPNTGELFF. The CDR3 DNA is TGTGCCATCAGTGAGCTAGCGGGGGGACGCTCGGCTCCGAACACCGGGGAGCTGTTTTTT.

The CDR3 DNA follows: TGCGCCAGCAGCCCGACAGGCGAATCCTACAATGAGCAGTTCTTC. It translates to CASSPTGESYNEQFF. This sequence joins TRBV5-1 and TRBJ2-1, with D maybe TRBD1 (6 bases). V dropped 4 bases and J dropped 1 base, with 12 bases sitting between them. The CDR3 extends over 15 amino acids. Germline lookup yields CDR1 SGHRS and CDR2 YFSETQ.

This chain connects TRBV27 to TRBJ1-6; no clear D gene. Germline lookup yields CDR1 MNHEY and CDR2 SMNVEV (reference sequence). The CDR3 extends over 14 amino acids. Trimming removed 4 bases at V and 7 bases at J, with 11 bases between. CDR3 sequence (DNA): TGTGCCAGCAGTTATCCTAGCCCCAATTCACCCCTCCACTTT. Protein sequence: CASSYPSPNSPLHF.

V gene TRBV7-9 combines with J gene TRBJ2-3; 7 bases line up with TRBD1. Germline CDR1 and CDR2: SEHNR and FQNEAQ (reference sequence). Germline trimming cut 5 bases from V and 8 bases from J; bases unmatched to any gene: 4. This CDR3 has 12 residues. Here the CDR3 DNA reads TGTGCCAGCAGCCCCGAGGGGGCTACGCAGTATTTT. Translated: CASSPEGATQYF.

The chain has TRBV7-9 and TRBJ2-3; TRBD1 aligns across 9 bases. CDR1 and CDR2 (germline): SEHNR, FQNEAQ (reference sequence). This CDR3 comprises 17 residues. V lost 4 bases and J lost 2; bases outside the gene matches: 10. For the CDR3, the DNA is TGTGCCAGCAGCTCCACGGTATGGGACAGGGACACAGATACGCAGTATTTT. Its translation is CASSSTVWDRDTDTQYF.

The chain is built from TRBV7-9 and TRBJ2-1, with a tentative D call TRBD2 (7 bases). Germline V gives CDR1 SEHNR, CDR2 FQNEAQ (reference sequence). The CDR3 sequence is 14 residues long. Trimming cost V 5 bases and J 10 bases, with 18 bases left between them. CDR3 DNA: TGTGCCAGCAGCCTACCTGGGAGGGGGTGGGAGCAGTTCTTC. Translated, it gives CASSLPGRGWEQFF.

This clone was detected once. This chain uses TRBV9 with TRBJ2-1, with 9 positions matching TRBD2. The germline V gene encodes CDR1 SGDLS and CDR2 YYNGEE. Trimming at V came to 3 bases and at J to 6 bases, leaving 7 bases not matched to a gene. This CDR3 has 15 amino acids. The CDR3 nucleotides are TGTGCCAGCAGCGGTAGCGGGGGCTCCCTCAATGAGCAGTTCTTC. The encoded protein is CASSGSGGSLNEQFF.

V is TRBV7-2 and J is TRBJ2-5; 7 nucleotides agree with TRBD2. The CDR3 covers 15 residues. Germline CDR1 reads SGHTA; CDR2 reads FQGNSA. With V trimmed by 1 base and J by 4 bases, 6 bases remained unmatched. The CDR3 protein is CASSLGRGLVETQYF. CDR3 coding DNA: TGTGCCAGCAGCTTAGGGCGAGGACTAGTAGAGACCCAGTACTTC.

The rearrangement joins TRBV5-6 to TRBJ2-7; a weak D match, TRBD1 (6 bases). The germline V and J ends were trimmed by 5 bases and 6 bases, with 9 bases remaining between them. The CDR3 is 11 amino acids. From germline, CDR1 is SGHDT and CDR2 YYEEEE. CDR3 amino acids: CASSFRGEQYF. The CDR3 DNA reads TGTGCCAGCAGTTTCAGGGGCGAGCAGTACTTC.

The chain is built from TRBV3-1 (or the pseudogene TRBV3-2) and TRBJ2-2; weak D call: TRBD2 (6 bases). V dropped 5 bases and J dropped 4 bases, with 14 bases sitting between them. The CDR3 extends over 15 amino acids. Germline lookup yields CDR1 LGHDT and CDR2 YNNKEL (reference sequence). CDR3 coding DNA: TGTGCCAGCAGCGTCGGGGGACTCTTCACCGGGGAGCTGTTTTTT. Amino acid sequence: CASSVGGLFTGELFF.